The next 20 T cell receptor beta chains were all read from a single sample in a study of T-cell reconstitution after alpha-beta-depleted transplantation in children. Unique molecular identifiers tagged the TCRbeta library. TCRdb re-called the PCR reads through MiXCR, storing one row per CDR3 protein. The sample includes about 900,000 distinct CDR3 sequences, about 30% seen only once; the top ten take roughly 31%. Sequences were derived from PBMCs, mostly from graft donor cells, sampled 360 days after TCRalphabeta/CD19-depleted stem cell transplant. The receptors come from a boy younger than two who had a stem cell transplant for SCID, so the T cells may come from the graft donor.

V usage is TRBV10-3 and J usage is TRBJ2-1; D may be TRBD2 (5 bases). The CDR3 spans 17 residues. The germline gives CDR1 ENHRY, CDR2 SYGVKD. The V end was cut by 0 bases, the J end by 4 bases, with 16 bases between. CDR3 residues: CAISESLRTGVYNEQFF. The CDR3 nucleotides read TGTGCCATCAGTGAGTCCCTTAGGACCGGGGTATACAATGAGCAGTTCTTC.

This clonotype was seen a handful of times. This sequence joins TRBV7-3 and TRBJ2-3; D unclear. Germline V gene data show CDR1 as SGHTA and CDR2 as FQGTGA. V was cut by 3 bases and J by 5 bases, with 15 bases left in between. The CDR3 has 15 residues. The CDR3 loop reads CASSLVGGEGDTQYF. CDR3 DNA: TGTGCCAGCAGCTTGGTGGGTGGGGAAGGAGATACGCAGTATTTT.

This clonotype was detected a few times. V and J are TRBV13 and TRBJ2-1, with 8 bases that match TRBD2. V lost 5 bases to trimming and J lost 7 bases; unmatched junction nucleotides: 10. This CDR3 has 15 amino acids. CDR1 and CDR2 from the germline V gene are PRHDT and FYEKMQ (reference sequence). CDR3 sequence: CASSTSERGRNEQFF. The DNA of the CDR3 is TGTGCCAGCAGCACCTCGGAGCGGGGGCGGAATGAGCAGTTCTTC.

The chain uses TRBV5-6 and TRBJ2-1, with D hard to call. CDR1 SGHDT and CDR2 YYEEEE come from the germline V gene. This CDR3 comprises 13 residues. The V and J ends lost 3 bases and 7 bases respectively, with 11 bases between them. The CDR3 DNA follows: TGTGCCAGCAGCTCCCCGTGGGGAAATGAGCAGTTCTTC. It yields the protein CASSSPWGNEQFF.

CDR3 bases: TGCAGTGCTAGTCGGCTAGCGGGGATCGAAGAGACCCAGTACTTC. It encodes CSASRLAGIEETQYF. V is TRBV20-1 and J is TRBJ2-5; 9 bases are a match to TRBD2. V was pared by 3 bases and J by 3 bases, with 8 bases of the junction left unmatched. Looked up from germline, CDR1 is DFQATT and CDR2 is SNEGSKA (reference sequence). The CDR3 length is 15 residues.

The V and J genes are TRBV7-9 and TRBJ1-2; no clear D gene. The germline CDR1 and CDR2 sequences are SEHNR and FQNEAQ (reference sequence). The CDR3 length is 16 residues. V was clipped by 6 bases and J by 4 bases, with 21 bases between them. CDR3 protein: CASRKSSRGVGYGYTF. The CDR3, as DNA: TGTGCCAGCAGAAAAAGCAGCCGGGGAGTCGGCTATGGCTACACCTTC.

This clonotype was seen more than once but under ten times. The chain carries TRBV27 and TRBJ2-3; TRBD2 is a possible D gene (6 bases). The germline gives CDR1 MNHEY, CDR2 SMNVEV (reference sequence). The ends were cut back, 6 bases at V and 5 bases at J, with 18 bases in the middle. The CDR3 covers 15 residues. CDR3 sequence reads: CASSMTWAGIDTQYF. CDR3 nucleotide sequence: TGTGCCAGCAGCATGACATGGGCGGGAATAGATACGCAGTATTTT.

The chain couples TRBV3-1 to TRBJ2-1, with D perhaps matching TRBD2 (7 bases). Per germline, CDR1 LGHDT and CDR2 YNNKEL (reference sequence). The CDR3 extends over 16 amino acids. V lost 5 bases and J 4 bases, leaving 18 bases between the germline ends. The CDR3 protein is CASSFHGGAAYNEQFF. In DNA form, the CDR3 reads TGTGCCAGCAGCTTTCATGGGGGGGCCGCTTACAATGAGCAGTTCTTC.

This clonotype came up a few times. The chain uses TRBV28 and TRBJ2-2; TRBD2 aligns across 8 bases. The CDR3 spans 14 residues. The trim removed 3 bases at V and 8 bases at J, leaving 5 bases unmatched. The V gene's germline CDR1 is MDHEN and CDR2 SYDVKM. CDR3: CASSLVGLAGELFF. CDR3 sequence (DNA): TGTGCCAGCAGTTTGGTTGGACTAGCAGGGGAGCTGTTTTTT.

This clonotype came up a few times. The rearrangement uses TRBV2 and TRBJ2-5, with TRBD2 matching 7 bases. J gave up 2 bases and V 8 bases, and 5 bases lay outside the gene matches. CDR3 size: 13 residues. The germline CDR1 and CDR2 sequences are SNHLY and FYNNEI. The CDR3 is CASRLAEQETQYF. The CDR3 region has the DNA TGTGCCAGCCGACTAGCCGAACAAGAGACCCAGTACTTC. Looking up the rest from reference TRBV2 and TRBJ2-5 gives the full variable domain: EPEVTQTPSHQVTQMGQEVILRCVPISNHLYFYWYRQILGQKVEFLVSFYNNEISEKSEIFDDQFSVERPDGSNFTLKIRSTKLEDSAMYFCASRLAEQETQYFGPGTRLLVL.

This rearrangement joins TRBV11-2 to TRBJ2-6; a weak D match, TRBD2 (5 bases). V lost 3 bases and J lost 2, with 17 bases in between. The CDR3 extends over 18 amino acids. Germline lookup yields CDR1 SGHAT and CDR2 FQNNGV. DNA for the CDR3: TGTGCCAGCAGCTTTCCGATGGGAGATGCTCCTGGGGCCAACGTCCTGACTTTC. Translated, it gives CASSFPMGDAPGANVLTF.

The V call is TRBV12-3 or TRBV12-4, the J call TRBJ2-7; D uncertain. V lost 3 bases to trimming and J lost 2 bases, with 11 bases between them. This CDR3 comprises 14 residues. CDR3 DNA: TGTGCCAGCAGTTTGGTCGGTAAAGCCTACGAGCAGTACTTC. This codes for CASSLVGKAYEQYF.

CDR3 coding DNA: TGTGCCAGCAGTAGCGGGGATACTATCAATGAGCAGTTCTTC. Translating it yields CASSSGDTINEQFF. The chain is built from TRBV27 and TRBJ2-1; 7 bases line up with TRBD2. V dropped 5 bases and J dropped 6; count of bases not matched to a gene: 7. Germline loops: CDR1 MNHEY, CDR2 SMNVEV (reference sequence). The CDR3 loop spans 14 amino acids.

This chain connects TRBV18 to TRBJ2-3; D may be TRBD2 (6 bases). The V end was cut by 4 bases, the J end by 2 bases, with 16 bases between. The germline V gene encodes CDR1 KGHSH and CDR2 LQKENI. This CDR3 is built from 16 residues. CDR3 sequence reads: CASSLRLGRITDTQYF. The CDR3 nucleotides read TGTGCCAGCTCACTCCGACTAGGACGCATCACAGATACGCAGTATTTT.

The table lists this clonotype with a few counts. The chain carries TRBV18 and TRBJ2-1, with 9 bases identical to TRBD1. The V gene end was trimmed by 3 bases and the J gene end by 6 bases; junction bases not matched to a gene: 6. Germline V lookup: CDR1 KGHSH, CDR2 LQKENI. This CDR3 has 15 amino acids. The chain's CDR3 is CASSPRVTGGNEQFF. In DNA, the CDR3 is TGTGCCAGCTCACCCCGGGTGACAGGGGGCAATGAGCAGTTCTTC.

The genes are TRBV12-3 or TRBV12-4 and TRBJ1-1; the D gene is possibly TRBD1 (6 bases). The ends were cut back, 3 bases at V and 0 bases at J, with 14 bases in the middle. The CDR3 runs 16 residues. CDR3 amino acids: CASSFGGRNLNTEAFF. The CDR3 DNA reads TGTGCCAGCAGTTTTGGGGGGCGGAATTTGAACACTGAAGCTTTCTTT.

This clonotype was counted a few times. V usage is TRBV28 and J usage is TRBJ2-7; 8 nucleotides match TRBD1. The V segment lost 3 bases and the J segment 4 bases; nucleotides outside the gene matches: 8. There are 15 residues in the CDR3. The germline gives CDR1 MDHEN, CDR2 SYDVKM. CDR3 sequence (DNA): TGTGCCAGCAGTTTTTCGACAGGGGTTTTGTACGAGCAGTACTTC. It codes for CASSFSTGVLYEQYF.

The chain is built from TRBV7-9 and TRBJ2-7; 10 bases are a match to TRBD2. The CDR3 has 16 residues. The junction had 7 bases not matched to a gene; V was cut back by 2 bases and J by 3 bases. Germline values: CDR1 SEHNR, CDR2 FQNEAQ (reference sequence). CDR3 sequence reads: CASSLQAGGSLYEQYF. The CDR3 DNA is TGTGCCAGCAGCTTACAAGCGGGGGGGTCCCTCTACGAGCAGTACTTC.

The CDR3 protein is CASSFRRQGYGYTF. The CDR3 nucleotides are TGTGCCAGCAGCTTTCGCCGACAGGGCTATGGCTACACCTTC. V and J are TRBV5-6 and TRBJ1-2, with 7 bases identical to TRBD1. The CDR3 runs to 14 residues. Germline assignment: CDR1 SGHDT and CDR2 YYEEEE. Unmatched junction bases numbered 5, after V lost 2 bases and J lost 4 bases.

The chain recombines TRBV29-1 with TRBJ1-5; D unresolved. CDR1 is SQVTM, CDR2 ANQGSEA, per germline. V shed 7 bases and J shed 6 bases, with 10 bases lying between them. CDR3 length: 11 residues. The CDR3 loop is CSAGIGQPQHF. The CDR3 nucleotides are TGCAGCGCTGGGATAGGTCAGCCCCAGCATTTT.